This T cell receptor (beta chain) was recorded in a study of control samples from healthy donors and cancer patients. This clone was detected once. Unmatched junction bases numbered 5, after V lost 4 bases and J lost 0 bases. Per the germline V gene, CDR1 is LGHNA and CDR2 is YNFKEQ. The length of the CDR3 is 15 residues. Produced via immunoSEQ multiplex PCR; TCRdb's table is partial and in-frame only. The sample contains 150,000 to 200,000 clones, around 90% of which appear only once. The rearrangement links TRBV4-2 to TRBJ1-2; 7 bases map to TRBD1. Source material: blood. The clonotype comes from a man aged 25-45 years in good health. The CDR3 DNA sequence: TGTGCCAGCAGCCCACTACAGGGGTCTAACTATGGCTACACCTTC. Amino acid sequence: CASSPLQGSNYGYTF.